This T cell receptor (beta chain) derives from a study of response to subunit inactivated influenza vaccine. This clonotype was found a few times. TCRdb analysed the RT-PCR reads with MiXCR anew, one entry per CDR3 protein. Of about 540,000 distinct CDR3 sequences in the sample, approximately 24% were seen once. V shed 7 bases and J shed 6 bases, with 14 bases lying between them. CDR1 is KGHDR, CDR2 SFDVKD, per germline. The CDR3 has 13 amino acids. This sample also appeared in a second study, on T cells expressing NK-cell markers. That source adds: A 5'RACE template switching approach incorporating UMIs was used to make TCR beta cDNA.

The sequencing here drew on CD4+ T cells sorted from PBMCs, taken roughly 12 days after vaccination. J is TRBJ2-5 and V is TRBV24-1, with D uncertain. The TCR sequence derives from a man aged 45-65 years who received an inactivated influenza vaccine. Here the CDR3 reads CATSDKTSQTQYF. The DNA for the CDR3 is TGTGCCACCAGCGATAAGACCTCCCAGACCCAGTACTTC.